The T cell receptor beta chain described here comes from a study of cytomegalovirus exposure and HLA in healthy donors. There are 18 residues in the CDR3. V lost 1 base and J lost 7, with 25 bases in between. CDR1 and CDR2 from the germline V gene are MGHRA and YSYEKL. This clone appeared a single time. What it binds is unknown. Study-level points and caveats: Most TCRs appeared rarely, but some public TCRs recurred in many donors.

PCR used 60 Vbeta primers and 13 Jbeta primers. Produced via immunoSEQ multiplex PCR; TCRdb's table is partial and in-frame only. The sample holds 100,000 to 150,000 clones, around 67% seen once. The V call is TRBV4-1, the J call TRBJ1-2, with D tentatively TRBD1 (5 bases). This TCR was sampled from a man aged 55 to 69 in good health and CMV-seropositive. Sequencing was performed on PBMCs. DNA of the CDR3: TGCGCCAGCAGCCAAGGGGTCCAGGGCGCCATAATCTGGGGTGGCTACACCTTC. It codes for CASSQGVQGAIIWGGYTF.